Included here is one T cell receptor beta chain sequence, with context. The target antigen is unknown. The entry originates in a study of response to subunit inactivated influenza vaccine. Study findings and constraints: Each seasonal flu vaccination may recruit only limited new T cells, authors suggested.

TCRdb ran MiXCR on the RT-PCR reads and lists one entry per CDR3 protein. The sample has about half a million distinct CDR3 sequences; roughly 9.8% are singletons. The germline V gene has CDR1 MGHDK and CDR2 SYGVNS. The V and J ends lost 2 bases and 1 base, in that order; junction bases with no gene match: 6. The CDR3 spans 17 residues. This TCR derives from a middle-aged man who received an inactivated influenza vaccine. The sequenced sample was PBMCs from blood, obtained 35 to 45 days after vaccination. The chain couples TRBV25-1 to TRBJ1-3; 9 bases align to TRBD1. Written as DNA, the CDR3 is TGTGCCAGCAGTGAAGACAGGGGGATAATTTCTGGAAACACCATATATTTT. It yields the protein CASSEDRGIISGNTIYF. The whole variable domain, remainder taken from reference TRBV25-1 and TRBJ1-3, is EADIYQTPRYLVIGTGKKITLECSQTMGHDKMYWYQQDPGMELHLIHYSYGVNSTEKGDLSSESTVSRIRTEHFPLTLESARPSHTSQYLCASSEDRGIISGNTIYFGEGSWLTVV.